This TCR beta chain was captured by sequencing in a study of blood T cells in healthy people across ages. Sample-barcoded 5' priming and a J-beta primer mix drove a second PCR of about 6 to 12 cycles. Using its own MiXCR run on the 5' RACE reads, TCRdb lists one record per CDR3 protein. The sample consists of roughly 2 million distinct CDR3 sequences, 40% to 55% of them appearing once. CDR1 and CDR2 (germline): SGHVS, FQNEAQ. The germline V and J ends were trimmed by 3 bases and 8 bases, with 5 bases remaining between them. CDR3 length equals 11 residues. This clonotype was counted between two and nine times.

The clonotype was recovered from a woman in her thirties or forties in good health. The sequenced sample consisted of blood. The gene calls are TRBV7-8 and TRBJ2-4, with no clear D. The CDR3 sequence: CASSLEDIQYF. The CDR3 DNA is TGTGCCAGCAGCTTGGAAGACATTCAGTACTTC.